Ten or more counts support the clone carrying this TCR beta chain. Transcripts of RNA were the source for amplifying TCR beta CDR3 regions. In the first round, RT-PCR was carried out with HTBI primers, and a multiplex PCR formed the second round. TCRdb passed the multiplex PCR reads through MiXCR, listing each CDR3 protein once. The sample gives about 380,000 distinct CDR3 sequences, 15% to 19% of which show up once; roughly 7% is in the top ten. CDR1 and CDR2 from the germline V gene are MNHEY and SVGEGT. V was trimmed by 8 bases and J by 7 bases, leaving 6 bases between them. CDR3 length: 10 residues. This entry belongs to a study of Graves' ophthalmopathy and Graves' hyperthyroidism.

The receptor was isolated from a woman between 18 and 29 years old with stable Graves' hyperthyroidism. The V call is TRBV6-2 or TRBV6-3, the J call TRBJ1-5, with D tentatively TRBD1 (5 bases). Sequenced material: peripheral blood. CDR3 loop: CASGDQPQHF. CDR3 DNA sequence: TGTGCCAGCGGGGACCAGCCCCAGCATTTT.